The clone carrying this TCR beta chain has a handful of counts. What it recognizes is unknown. These data belong to a study of cytomegalovirus exposure and HLA in healthy donors. Regarding the study as a whole: Indistinguishable V segments, including TRBV6-2 and TRBV6-3, were excluded. It was in a later analysis that TCR association rates were seen to vary by HLA locus, highest for DRB1 and lowest for HLA-C.

Both 60 Vbeta primers and 13 Jbeta primers went into the PCR. Method: immunoSEQ multiplex PCR; TCRdb's copy keeps in-frame clones and lacks some. The data show hundreds of thousands of clones, around 76% seen once. This CDR3 region has 17 residues. V dropped 1 base and J dropped 2; count of bases not matched to a gene: 10. Germline V gives CDR1 SQVTM, CDR2 ANQGSEA. This clonotype originated in a man aged 35 to 55 in good health and CMV-seropositive. This rearrangement joins TRBV29-1 to TRBJ2-3; 9 bases line up with TRBD2. The specimen was PBMCs. The CDR3 protein is CSVEGQGRGRATDTQYF. CDR3 sequence (DNA): TGCAGCGTTGAAGGACAGGGCCGCGGGAGGGCCACAGATACGCAGTATTTT.